This note documents a single T cell receptor (beta chain) sequence. Its antigen is not known. The CDR3 totals 13 residues. The ends were cut back, 6 bases at V and 3 bases at J, with 6 bases in the middle. Looked up from germline, CDR1 is ENHRY and CDR2 is SYGVKD. The data originate from a study of cytomegalovirus exposure and HLA in healthy donors. Overall study results and limits: DRB1 had the most TCR associations and HLA-C the fewest, a later analysis found, with rates varying by HLA locus.

PCR used 60 Vbeta primers and 13 Jbeta primers. TCRdb keeps only in-frame clones here, not all; method: immunoSEQ multiplex PCR. Among roughly 150,000 clones listed, 60% to 80% were seen once. This chain links TRBV10-3 with TRBJ1-6; tentatively, D is TRBD1 (5 bases). The clonotype comes from a male donor in good health and CMV-seronegative. The sequenced material came from PBMCs. Written as DNA, the CDR3 is TGTGCCATCAGGGACAACTATAATTCACCCCTCCACTTT. Protein sequence: CAIRDNYNSPLHF.